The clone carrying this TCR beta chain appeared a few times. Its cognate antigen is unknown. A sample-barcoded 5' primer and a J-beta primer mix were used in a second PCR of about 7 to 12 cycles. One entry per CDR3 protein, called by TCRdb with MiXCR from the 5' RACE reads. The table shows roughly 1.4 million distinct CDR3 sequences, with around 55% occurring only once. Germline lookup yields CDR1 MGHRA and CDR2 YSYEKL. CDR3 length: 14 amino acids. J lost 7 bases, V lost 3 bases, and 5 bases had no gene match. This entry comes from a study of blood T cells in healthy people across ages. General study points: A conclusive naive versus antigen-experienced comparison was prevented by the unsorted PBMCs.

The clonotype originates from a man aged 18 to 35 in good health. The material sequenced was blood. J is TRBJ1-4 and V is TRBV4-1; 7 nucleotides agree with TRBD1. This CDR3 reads CASSHGTVSEKLFF. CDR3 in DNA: TGCGCCAGCAGCCACGGGACAGTCAGTGAAAAACTGTTTTTT.